The 15 T cell receptor beta chains below all came from one sample that was sequenced in a study of Graves' ophthalmopathy and Graves' hyperthyroidism (dated by TCRdb to the late 2010s). The sequencing machine was an Illumina HiSeq 2000. For repertoire sequencing, the TCR beta CDR3 regions were amplified from RNA transcripts. The first round was an RT-PCR using HTBI primers with the Qiagen OneStep RT-PCR kit, and this first round was followed by a second-round multiplex PCR, then size selection and purification. TCRdb cleaned the public reads at Q25 with fastp, built clones with MiXCR and kept in-frame beta chains. Merged by CDR3 protein, the rows form single entries marked with the most common genes and DNA. For this sample the table gives 600,000 to 650,000 distinct CDR3 sequences, of which 20% to 25% were detected only once. The ten biggest clones cover roughly 7.4% of the sample. Sample: peripheral blood. The source is a young woman with stable Graves' hyperthyroidism. Some clones in this sample may be carry-over from other donors' samples. Donor details come from another sample of the same person, matched by shared clones.

In DNA form, the CDR3 reads TGTGCCTGGAGCAAGGGACCCTCTCCAAACATTCAGTACTTC. This encodes CAWSKGPSPNIQYF. The rearrangement joins TRBV30 to TRBJ2-4; TRBD1 or TRBD2 may be the D gene (5 bases each). Trimming shortened V by 3 bases and J by 6 bases, and 15 bases separated the two germline ends. CDR1 is GTSNPN, CDR2 SVGIG, per germline (reference sequence). The CDR3 spans 14 residues.

This clonotype was recorded many times. Here the CDR3 reads CASSEGPTGYTF. The DNA of the CDR3 is TGCGCCAGCAGTGAAGGGCCCACGGGCTACACCTTC. The chain recombines TRBV10-2 with TRBJ1-2; D gene ambiguous. The CDR3 totals 12 residues. V shed 3 bases and J shed 8 bases, with 10 bases lying between them. Germline CDR1 WSHSY, CDR2 SAAADI.

This clonotype was detected ten times or more. V gene TRBV6-5 combines with J gene TRBJ2-7, with D perhaps given as TRBD1 or TRBD2 (5 bases each). The CDR3 is made up of 14 amino acids. Germline CDR1 is MNHEY and CDR2 is SVGAGI. Trimming removed 2 bases at V and 2 bases at J, with 10 bases between. The CDR3: CASSYRGAPYEQYF. The CDR3 DNA sequence: TGTGCCAGCAGTTACAGGGGAGCACCCTACGAGCAGTACTTC.

This clonotype was counted only a few times. This could be a read error, since a much larger clone is one nucleotide away. The V gene is TRBV20-1, the J gene TRBJ1-1; D ambiguous. The CDR3 is 10 amino acids. CDR1 is DFQATT and CDR2 is SNEGSKA in the germline V gene (reference sequence). The CDR3 DNA reads as TGCAGTGCTTCGGGGAGGGAAGCTTGCTTT. Translation: CSASGREACF.

V is TRBV29-1 and J is TRBJ2-5; no clear D gene. There are 14 residues in the CDR3. The germline V and J ends were trimmed by 6 bases and 5 bases, with 19 bases remaining between them. In germline, CDR1 is SQVTM, CDR2 ANQGSEA. CDR3 bases: TGCAGCGTCGAATGGGCTAAATCCCGGGAGACCCAGTACTTC. Amino acids: CSVEWAKSRETQYF.

In this sample, this clonotype turned up many times. V usage is TRBV11-2 and J usage is TRBJ2-5; 9 nucleotides line up with TRBD1. This CDR3 spans 15 amino acids. J lost 5 bases, V lost 5 bases, and 9 bases had no gene match. Germline CDR1 reads SGHAT; CDR2 reads FQNNGV. This chain's CDR3 is CASSPFGDRAETQYF. The CDR3 DNA reads TGTGCCAGCAGCCCCTTCGGGGACAGGGCTGAGACCCAGTACTTC.

This clonotype was recorded a few times. This chain links TRBV9 with TRBJ2-7, with D possibly being TRBD1 or TRBD2 (5 bases each). This CDR3 region has 15 residues. Germline CDR1 is SGDLS and CDR2 is YYNGEE. Trimming took off 4 bases at V and 3 bases at J, with 17 bases between the two ends. The CDR3 sequence is CASSPSGTVSYEQYF. CDR3 DNA: TGTGCCAGCAGCCCATCAGGGACGGTAAGCTACGAGCAGTACTTC. Supplemented by reference TRBV9 and TRBJ2-7, the full variable domain reads DSGVTQTPKHLITATGQRVTLRCSPRSGDLSVYWYQQSLDQGLQFLIQYYNGEERAKGNILERFSAQQFPDLHSELNLSSLELGDSALYFCASSPSGTVSYEQYFGPGTRLTVT.

The sample holds many counts of this clonotype. The chain couples TRBV28 to TRBJ1-1; D might be TRBD1 (6 bases). Trimming removed 10 bases from V and 1 base from J, with 22 bases in between. CDR1 MDHEN and CDR2 SYDVKM come from the germline V gene. CDR3 length: 16 amino acids. The CDR3 region has the DNA TGTGCCATTTGGCAGACGGGGGGGCGCGGGAACACTGAAGCTTTCTTT. This codes for CAIWQTGGRGNTEAFF.

This clonotype came up many times. A much larger clonotype is one base distant, so this may be a read error. CDR3: CASSFVGGGFKDGYTF. CDR3 sequence (DNA): TGTGCCAGCAGTTTCGTGGGAGGAGGGTTTAAAGATGGCTACACCTTC. The rearrangement links TRBV12-3 or TRBV12-4 to TRBJ1-2; D uncertain. The CDR3 sequence is 16 residues long. V lost 3 bases and J lost 6, with 20 bases in between.

This clonotype was recorded at least ten times. The J gene is TRBJ2-7, the V gene TRBV20-1; unclear D gene. This CDR3 is built from 14 residues. Germline CDR1 and CDR2: DFQATT and SNEGSKA (reference sequence). Trimming stripped 0 bases from V and 4 bases from J, with 13 bases between. For the CDR3, the DNA is TGCAGTGCTAGAGATGAAGGGAAACGATACGAGCAGTACTTC. Translated: CSARDEGKRYEQYF.

There are a few counts of this clonotype. A read error may be the cause here, since a much bigger clone is one base away. The chain carries TRBV12-3 or TRBV12-4 and TRBJ1-5; maybe TRBD1 (5 bases). The CDR3 length is 15 residues. CDR3 DNA: TGTGCCGGCAGTTTAGGGGCGCCGAGCAATCAGCCCCAGCATTTT. Protein product: CAGSLGAPSNQPQHF.

This clonotype has just one count. The rearrangement joins TRBV18 to TRBJ1-3, with D unclear. The ends were cut back, 3 bases at V and 0 bases at J, with 15 bases in the middle. Per germline, CDR1 KGHSH and CDR2 LQKENI. This CDR3 is built from 17 residues. CDR3 nucleotide sequence: TGTGCCAGCTCACCGAAGACCGCTTCGATCTCTGGAAACACCATATATTTT. Translation: CASSPKTASISGNTIYF. Full variable domain (missing parts from reference TRBV18 and TRBJ1-3): NAGVMQNPRHLVRRRGQEARLRCSPMKGHSHVYWYRQLPEEGLKFMVYLQKENIIDESGMPKERFSAEFPKEGPSILRIQQVVRGDSAAYFCASSPKTASISGNTIYFGEGSWLTVV.

This chain joins TRBV7-2 and TRBJ1-6; D ambiguous. The CDR3 spans 12 residues. CDR1 is SGHTA, CDR2 FQGNSA, per germline. V was pared by 6 bases and J by 10 bases, with 10 bases between. The CDR3 nucleotides are TGTGCCAGCAGGTATCCCGGATCACCCCTCCACTTT. This sequence encodes CASRYPGSPLHF. Variable domain in full (rest from reference TRBV7-2 and TRBJ1-6): GAGVSQSPSNKVTEKGKDVELRCDPISGHTALYWYRQSLGQGLEFLIYFQGNSAPDKSGLPSDRFSAERTGGSVSTLTIQRTQQEDSAVYLCASRYPGSPLHFGNGTRLTVT.

This clonotype was recorded at least ten times. This rearrangement joins TRBV12-3 or TRBV12-4 to TRBJ1-2; D is unclear. This CDR3 spans 11 amino acids. V was shortened by 4 bases and J by 6 bases, with 6 bases between the two germline ends. This chain's CDR3 is CASSSYNGYTF. The DNA for the CDR3 is TGTGCCAGCAGTTCTTACAATGGCTACACCTTC.

There are many counts of this clonotype. The chain employs TRBV6-5 and TRBJ2-7, with 7 bases aligning to TRBD1. The CDR3 length is 15 residues. Per germline, CDR1 MNHEY and CDR2 SVGAGI. With 4 bases clipped from V and 6 bases from J, the junction kept 12 bases outside the gene matches. DNA for the CDR3: TGTGCCAGCAGTTGGCCTGAGGCAGGGGGAAGCGAGCAGTACTTC. It translates to CASSWPEAGGSEQYF.